Here is one TCR beta chain with its context. Researchers ran eight separate cDNA reactions for each sample. Template switching was used to attach UMIs, which incorporated a 6-nucleotide sample barcode. TCRdb processed the 5' RACE reads again and assigns one entry to each CDR3 protein, with no DNA. This table holds over 200,000 distinct CDR3 sequences. The data derive from a study of monozygotic twins with inflammatory bowel disease. This CDR3 comprises 15 residues. Looked up from germline, CDR1 is DFQATT and CDR2 is SNEGSKA (reference sequence). The clonotype comes from a human donor with ulcerative colitis or Crohn's disease, or a healthy co-twin of an affected twin (not recorded which). The specimen was blood. The chain carries TRBV20-1 and TRBJ1-2. CDR3 protein: CSAREWIQHNYGYTF.